This entry lists 25 T cell receptor beta chains sequenced from one sample in a study of Ad26.COV2.S vaccination and SARS-CoV-2 variants. As to treatment: 15 to 20 received Ad26.COV2.S at low or high dose, single or two shots; 5 received placebo; per-sample allocation not given. Specimen acquisition occurred on day 63 following the initial vaccine or placebo injection. The repertoire was sequenced with immunoSEQ multiplex PCR; TCRdb's copy has only in-frame clones and lacks some. In the table there are a few hundred thousand clones, approximately 87% of which are singletons. The specimen was peripheral blood, collected in a trial of Ad26.COV2.S vaccine versus placebo. These receptors were taken from a person aged 18-60 years who received the Ad26.COV2.S COVID-19 vaccine or a placebo.

The chain couples TRBV19 to TRBJ1-3; D is possibly TRBD1 (5 bases). The V end was cut by 6 bases, the J end by 0 bases, with 12 bases between. The CDR3 runs to 15 residues. The germline CDR1 and CDR2 sequences are LNHDA and SQIVND (reference sequence). The CDR3 DNA reads as TGTGCCAGTAGATGGGGCCAAAACTCTGGAAACACCATATATTTT. It is translated as CASRWGQNSGNTIYF.

The table lists this clone with a count of one. This chain uses TRBV30 with TRBJ1-4; unclear D gene. Germline CDR1 and CDR2: GTSNPN and SVGIG (reference sequence). The CDR3 has 13 amino acids. V was clipped by 1 base and J by 5 bases, with 8 bases between them. The DNA for the CDR3 is TGTGCCTGGAGTGCCAGGCTCAATGAAAAACTGTTTTTT. Translating gives CAWSARLNEKLFF. Using reference TRBV30 and TRBJ1-4 for the parts outside the CDR3, the full variable domain is SQTIHQWPATLVQPVGSPLSLECTVEGTSNPNLYWYRQAAGRGLQLLFYSVGIGQISSEVPQNLSASRPQDRQFILSSKKLLLSDSGFYLCAWSARLNEKLFFGSGTQLSVL.

The chain carries TRBV18 and TRBJ1-3; 7 bases are shared with TRBD1. V lost 6 bases to trimming and J lost 0 bases; unmatched junction nucleotides: 8. This CDR3 is built from 16 residues. Germline V gene data show CDR1 as KGHSH and CDR2 as LQKENI. CDR3 bases: TGTGCCAGCTCGGGGTCCGGGACAGCCTCTGGAAACACCATATATTTT. It yields the protein CASSGSGTASGNTIYF.

The J gene is TRBJ1-6, the V gene TRBV14; TRBD1 might be the D (6 bases). Germline-derived CDR1 and CDR2 are SGHDN and FVKESK. V lost 4 bases and J lost 8, with 15 bases in between. This CDR3 is 15 amino acids long. For the CDR3, the DNA is TGTGCCAGCAGCCCAACCGTCAGGGGCGATTCACCCCTCCACTTT. It translates to CASSPTVRGDSPLHF. Full variable domain (rest looked up from reference TRBV14 and TRBJ1-6): EAGVTQFPSHSVIEKGQTVTLRCDPISGHDNLYWYRRVMGKEIKFLLHFVKESKQDESGMPNNRFLAERTGGTYSTLKVQPAELEDSGVYFCASSPTVRGDSPLHFGNGTRLTVT.

The chain recombines TRBV9 with TRBJ1-4, with D tentatively TRBD1 (6 bases). The CDR3 runs to 14 residues. Germline V gene lookup returns CDR1 SGDLS and CDR2 YYNGEE. V lost 3 bases to trimming and J lost 8 bases, with 14 bases between them. CDR3 in amino acids: CASSAWGGREKLFF. Written as DNA, the CDR3 is TGTGCCAGCAGCGCTTGGGGGGGCCGAGAAAAACTGTTTTTT. Together with reference TRBV9 and TRBJ1-4, the CDR3 gives the full variable domain: DSGVTQTPKHLITATGQRVTLRCSPRSGDLSVYWYQQSLDQGLQFLIQYYNGEERAKGNILERFSAQQFPDLHSELNLSSLELGDSALYFCASSAWGGREKLFFGSGTQLSVL.

This sequence joins TRBV6-2 or TRBV6-3 and TRBJ2-3; 7 bases line up with TRBD1. The CDR3 contains 16 residues. J was trimmed by 2 bases and V by 0 bases; bases with no gene match: 5. Germline values: CDR1 MNHEY, CDR2 SVGEGT. CDR3 protein: CASSYSTGMATDTQYF. CDR3 in DNA: TGTGCCAGCAGTTACTCGACAGGGATGGCCACAGATACGCAGTATTTT.

J is TRBJ2-7 and V is TRBV6-5; D may be TRBD1 (6 bases). There are 15 residues in the CDR3. V lost 6 bases and J 0 bases, leaving 15 bases between the germline ends. Germline V gene lookup returns CDR1 MNHEY and CDR2 SVGAGI. The CDR3 DNA is TGTGCCAGCAGAGAGGGTGACAGGCCCTCCTACGAGCAGTACTTC. It specifies CASREGDRPSYEQYF.

The chain joins TRBV9 to TRBJ2-5; D not certain. CDR1 and CDR2 from the germline V gene are SGDLS and YYNGEE. Trimming stripped 1 base from V and 2 bases from J, with 9 bases between. The CDR3 is 14 residues long. The CDR3 is CASSVLPTQETQYF. CDR3 coding DNA: TGTGCCAGCAGCGTACTTCCGACGCAAGAGACCCAGTACTTC. Looking up the rest from reference TRBV9 and TRBJ2-5 gives the full variable domain: DSGVTQTPKHLITATGQRVTLRCSPRSGDLSVYWYQQSLDQGLQFLIQYYNGEERAKGNILERFSAQQFPDLHSELNLSSLELGDSALYFCASSVLPTQETQYFGPGTRLLVL.

This clone was seen only once. The chain recombines TRBV7-9 with TRBJ1-1, with D unresolved. From germline, CDR1 is SEHNR and CDR2 FQNEAQ (reference sequence). The CDR3 sequence is 13 residues long. Trimming stripped 5 bases from V and 8 bases from J, with 15 bases between. CDR3: CASSQAAVKEAFF. The CDR3 DNA reads as TGTGCCAGCAGCCAGGCCGCAGTGAAGGAAGCTTTCTTT.

This chain links TRBV24-1 with TRBJ2-1, with D hard to call. The CDR3 is 9 amino acids. V was trimmed by 7 bases and J by 6 bases, leaving 0 bases between them. Looked up from germline, CDR1 is KGHDR and CDR2 is SFDVKD. The CDR3 is CATSNEQFF. CDR3 bases: TGTGCCACCAGCAATGAGCAGTTCTTC.

The chain recombines TRBV30 with TRBJ2-1, with TRBD2 identical over 11 bases. The CDR3 contains 16 residues. Germline V CDR1 and CDR2: GTSNPN, SVGIG (reference sequence). V shed 1 base, J shed 5 bases, and the junction held 7 bases outside the gene matches. CDR3 loop: CAWSGMTSGEHNEQFF. The CDR3, as DNA: TGTGCCTGGAGTGGCATGACTAGCGGGGAGCACAATGAGCAGTTCTTC.

This clone was observed a single time. The chain combines TRBV4-2 with TRBJ1-4, with TRBD1 matching 9 bases. This CDR3 is built from 16 residues. The junction had 7 bases not matched to a gene; V was cut back by 1 base and J by 7 bases. The germline CDR1 and CDR2 sequences are LGHNA and YNFKEQ. The CDR3 is CASSQGRRTGVEKLFF. As DNA, the CDR3 is TGTGCCAGCAGCCAAGGGAGGAGGACAGGGGTTGAAAAACTGTTTTTT.

DNA of the CDR3: TGTGCCAGCAGCTTAGAGGGACTAGCAGGGGAGACCCAGTACTTC. Amino acids: CASSLEGLAGETQYF. This chain connects TRBV7-2 to TRBJ2-5, with TRBD2 matching over 9 bases. From germline, CDR1 is SGHTA and CDR2 FQGNSA. This CDR3 is built from 15 residues. V shed 1 base, J shed 5 bases, and the junction held 5 bases outside the gene matches.

This clone was seen a few times. The rearrangement uses TRBV4-1 and TRBJ2-7, with D tentatively TRBD1 (5 bases). The CDR3 has 15 residues. Germline-derived CDR1 and CDR2 are MGHRA and YSYEKL. V was shortened by 2 bases and J by 8 bases, with 19 bases between the two germline ends. The CDR3 sequence: CASSQPAGFLGKQYF. The DNA for the CDR3 is TGCGCCAGCAGCCAACCAGCAGGGTTCCTCGGTAAGCAGTACTTC.

The chain joins TRBV10-3 to TRBJ2-3; 7 nucleotides match TRBD1. Germline V gene lookup returns CDR1 ENHRY and CDR2 SYGVKD. This CDR3 spans 16 amino acids. V dropped 4 bases and J dropped 4; count of bases not matched to a gene: 11. The CDR3 DNA reads as TGTGCCATCAGTGTCCGGGACAGCCGGGATCCAGATACGCAGTATTTT. This translates into CAISVRDSRDPDTQYF.

The rearrangement links TRBV6-5 to TRBJ1-6, with no clear D. This CDR3 region has 14 residues. Germline loops: CDR1 MNHEY, CDR2 SVGAGI. V lost 6 bases to trimming and J lost 0 bases, with 6 bases between them. The CDR3 region is CASRGSSYNSPLHF. In DNA, the CDR3 is TGTGCCAGCAGAGGGAGCTCCTATAATTCACCCCTCCACTTT.

The J gene is TRBJ1-2, the V gene TRBV29-1; 7 bases are shared with TRBD1. The ends lost 2 bases at V and 4 bases at J; junction bases unmatched: 7. The length of the CDR3 is 14 residues. CDR1 is SQVTM and CDR2 is ANQGSEA in the germline V gene. The CDR3 loop is CSVENPTGAYGYTF. CDR3 nucleotides: TGCAGCGTTGAAAACCCAACAGGGGCCTATGGCTACACCTTC. The whole variable domain, remainder taken from reference TRBV29-1 and TRBJ1-2, is SAVISQKPSRDICQRGTSLTIQCQVDSQVTMMFWYRQQPGQSLTLIATANQGSEATYESGFVIDKFPISRPNLTFSTLTVSNMSPEDSSIYLCSVENPTGAYGYTFGSGTRLTVV.

The J gene is TRBJ2-7, the V gene TRBV19; 9 nucleotides align to TRBD1. The V and J ends lost 6 bases and 3 bases, in that order; junction bases with no gene match: 3. The CDR3 loop spans 13 amino acids. Germline V CDR1 and CDR2: LNHDA, SQIVND (reference sequence). CDR3 nucleotides: TGTGCCAGTAGAGGACAGGGGTACTACGAGCAGTACTTC. Its protein product is CASRGQGYYEQYF. The variable domain in full, with the rest retrieved from reference TRBV19 and TRBJ2-7, is DGGITQSPKYLFRKEGQNVTLSCEQNLNHDAMYWYRQDPGQGLRLIYYSQIVNDFQKGDIAEGYSVSREKKESFPLTVTSAQKNPTAFYLCASRGQGYYEQYFGPGTRLTVT.

Remarks on this clone: Other DNA sequences in the same sample also yield this CDR3. This chain joins TRBV5-1 and TRBJ2-2, with 7 nucleotides matching TRBD1. V was pared by 3 bases and J by 2 bases, with 7 bases of the junction left unmatched. Germline V gene lookup returns CDR1 SGHRS and CDR2 YFSETQ. This CDR3 has 16 residues. In nucleotides, the CDR3 is TGCGCCAGCAGCTCAACCGGGACAGTCAACACCGGGGAGCTGTTTTTT. Translation gives CASSSTGTVNTGELFF.

The chain is built from TRBV14 and TRBJ2-3, with D unclear. V was clipped by 4 bases and J by 2 bases, with 16 bases between them. CDR1 and CDR2 from the germline V gene are SGHDN and FVKESK. There are 16 residues in the CDR3. The CDR3 region has the DNA TGTGCCAGCAGCCCCAGAGCCGGGCTCAACACAGATACGCAGTATTTT. Amino acid sequence: CASSPRAGLNTDTQYF.

V is TRBV7-3 and J is TRBJ2-5; D may correspond to TRBD1 or TRBD2 (5 bases each). The CDR3 loop spans 16 amino acids. Trimming took 5 bases from V and 1 from J, leaving 17 bases between them. CDR1 is SGHTA and CDR2 is FQGTGA in the germline V gene. The CDR3 DNA follows: TGTGCCAGCAGCAAGTCCCCGGGACGGCCCCAAGAGACCCAGTACTTC. This encodes CASSKSPGRPQETQYF.

The genes are TRBV19 and TRBJ1-4; D is unresolved. Trimming removed 6 bases at V and 3 bases at J, with 11 bases between. CDR1 is LNHDA, CDR2 SQIVND, per germline (reference sequence). The CDR3 spans 14 residues. The chain's CDR3 is CASRWGASNEKLFF. Written as DNA, the CDR3 is TGTGCCAGTAGGTGGGGAGCGTCTAATGAAAAACTGTTTTTT.

The CDR3 bases are TGCGCCAGCAGCACGCGGACAGAAAGCGTATCCTGGGATGGCTACACCTTC. Residues: CASSTRTESVSWDGYTF. The rearrangement links TRBV4-3 to TRBJ1-2; perhaps TRBD1 as D (6 bases). Germline V CDR1 and CDR2: LGHNA, YSLEER. The V gene lost 5 bases and the J gene lost 6 bases, with 25 bases spanning the gap. The CDR3 is 17 residues long.

This rearrangement joins TRBV19 to TRBJ2-2, with D possibly being TRBD1 (5 bases). Trimming cost V 5 bases and J 6 bases, with 13 bases left between them. CDR3 length: 14 amino acids. Per germline, CDR1 LNHDA and CDR2 SQIVND (reference sequence). CDR3 nucleotides: TGTGCCAGTAGTTCAACAACGACAGCCGGGGAGCTGTTTTTT. Translated, it gives CASSSTTTAGELFF.

The chain couples TRBV23-1 to TRBJ2-6, with a tentative D call TRBD1 (5 bases). TRBV23-1 is an ORF, with its function uncertain. The CDR3 sequence is 17 residues long. The V end was cut by 4 bases, the J end by 4 bases, with 17 bases between. The CDR3 sequence is CASSRAPQGCGANVLTF. The CDR3 bases are TGCGCCAGCAGTCGAGCTCCGCAGGGATGCGGGGCCAACGTCCTGACTTTC.